This TCR beta chain was profiled in a study of T-cell memory formation after mild COVID-19. The overall study: TCR clusters mostly belonged to single donors. The study, taken as a whole, reports: There were some responding clones in pre-infection memory, which suggested that cross-reactive memory had joined. Contracting CD4+ clones lay largely in CM and EM, with CD8+ ones residing in EMRA.

With respect to this clonotype: The antigen remains unidentified.

Using constant-segment primers, 5'RACE produced TCR alpha and TCR beta cDNA libraries carrying sample barcodes and UMIs. TCRdb re-analysed the 5' RACE reads in MiXCR, keeping a single row per CDR3 protein. This table holds around 410,000 distinct CDR3 sequences, 20% to 25% found once. The V gene end was trimmed by 4 bases and the J gene end by 0 bases; junction bases not matched to a gene: 11. CDR3 length: 17 amino acids. The germline gives CDR1 MNHNS, CDR2 SASEGT. Specimen: PBMCs or a T cell subset sorted from them (not recorded which). This clonotype was sampled from an adult woman who had mild COVID-19 (a few samples of this study predate the infection). Cell type and time point are not known. The rearrangement joins TRBV6-1 to TRBJ1-1, with TRBD1 matching 7 bases. CDR3 DNA: TGTGCCAGCAGTGGCGGGGACAGTTCCCTATTGAACACTGAAGCTTTCTTT. Translating gives CASSGGDSSLLNTEAFF.